A single sample is the source of the 4 T cell receptor beta chains below, sequenced in a study of early T cells in non-severe SARS-CoV-2 infection. TCRdb analysed the 5' RACE reads with MiXCR anew, one entry per CDR3 protein. Of 85,000 to 90,000 distinct CDR3 sequences detected, around 15% appear once; the ten largest clones hold around 0.58%. Sequencing was performed on whole blood. The receptor source for this set is an adult who was a healthcare worker with PCR-confirmed SARS-CoV-2 infection or an uninfected control (not recorded which).

This clonotype appeared a few times. The chain uses TRBV6-4 and TRBJ2-7; D is perhaps TRBD2 (5 bases). Per the germline V gene, CDR1 is MRHNA and CDR2 is SNTAGT. V gave up 8 bases and J gave up 6 bases, with 23 bases separating them. The CDR3 extends over 15 amino acids. The CDR3 DNA is TGTGCCAGCCCTCTCCGGCTAGCCCCCATTTGCGAGCAGTACGTC. Translation gives CASPLRLAPICEQYV.

The chain employs TRBV7-2 and TRBJ2-3, with D tentatively TRBD2 (7 bases). This CDR3 contains 14 residues. Germline CDR1 is SGHTA and CDR2 is FQGNSA. V was trimmed by 5 bases and J by 5 bases, leaving 14 bases between them. The CDR3 nucleotides read TGTGCCAGCAGCCCGGGGGGCCGGGGAGATACGCAGTATTTT. It encodes CASSPGGRGDTQYF. Supplemented by reference TRBV7-2 and TRBJ2-3, the full variable domain reads GAGVSQSPSNKVTEKGKDVELRCDPISGHTALYWYRQSLGQGLEFLIYFQGNSAPDKSGLPSDRFSAERTGGSVSTLTIQRTQQEDSAVYLCASSPGGRGDTQYFGPGTRLTVL.

Ten or more counts support this clonotype. The gene calls are TRBV3-1 and TRBJ1-6, with D uncertain. The V end was cut by 1 base, the J end by 11 bases, with 9 bases between. The CDR3 is made up of 13 amino acids. CDR1 and CDR2 from the germline V gene are LGHDT and YNNKEL (reference sequence). The CDR3 sequence is CASSQVSGTPLHF. The CDR3 DNA is TGTGCCAGCAGCCAAGTTTCGGGGACACCCCTCCACTTT.

This clonotype has more than one count but fewer than ten. This sequence joins TRBV7-6 and TRBJ1-6, with a tentative D call TRBD1 (5 bases). V gave up 3 bases and J gave up 7 bases, with 7 bases separating them. The CDR3 is 13 amino acids. Germline V gene sequence: CDR1 SGHVS, CDR2 FNYEAQ. The CDR3 is CASSLTVNSPLHF. CDR3 in DNA: TGTGCCAGCAGCTTGACAGTCAATTCACCCCTCCACTTT.